The source of this TCR beta chain is a study of T cells in Graves' hyperthyroidism and ophthalmopathy. Across the study: Once the initial diagnosis was made, peripheral blood was obtained before any treatment.

Authors of the study amplified TCR beta CDR3 regions from RNA transcripts. HTBI primers were employed in a first-round RT-PCR of the TCR CDR3. One entry per CDR3 protein, called by TCRdb with MiXCR from the multiplex PCR reads. Of hundreds of thousands of distinct CDR3 sequences listed, about 38% are singletons. The study defined stable Graves' hyperthyroidism as no ophthalmopathy progression within 18 months. This clonotype was picked up a small number of times. Looked up from germline, CDR1 is SGHVS and CDR2 is FQNEAQ. With V trimmed by 5 bases and J by 2 bases, 14 bases remained unmatched. The CDR3 runs to 17 residues.

Sequencing was performed on blood. V is TRBV7-8 and J is TRBJ2-7; 8 nucleotides agree with TRBD1. This receptor was identified in a man aged 18-30 years with Graves' hyperthyroidism. The CDR3 DNA is TGTGCCAGCAGCCCGCCAGGGGGCAAACGCGGACCCTACGAGCAGTACTTC. It encodes CASSPPGGKRGPYEQYF.